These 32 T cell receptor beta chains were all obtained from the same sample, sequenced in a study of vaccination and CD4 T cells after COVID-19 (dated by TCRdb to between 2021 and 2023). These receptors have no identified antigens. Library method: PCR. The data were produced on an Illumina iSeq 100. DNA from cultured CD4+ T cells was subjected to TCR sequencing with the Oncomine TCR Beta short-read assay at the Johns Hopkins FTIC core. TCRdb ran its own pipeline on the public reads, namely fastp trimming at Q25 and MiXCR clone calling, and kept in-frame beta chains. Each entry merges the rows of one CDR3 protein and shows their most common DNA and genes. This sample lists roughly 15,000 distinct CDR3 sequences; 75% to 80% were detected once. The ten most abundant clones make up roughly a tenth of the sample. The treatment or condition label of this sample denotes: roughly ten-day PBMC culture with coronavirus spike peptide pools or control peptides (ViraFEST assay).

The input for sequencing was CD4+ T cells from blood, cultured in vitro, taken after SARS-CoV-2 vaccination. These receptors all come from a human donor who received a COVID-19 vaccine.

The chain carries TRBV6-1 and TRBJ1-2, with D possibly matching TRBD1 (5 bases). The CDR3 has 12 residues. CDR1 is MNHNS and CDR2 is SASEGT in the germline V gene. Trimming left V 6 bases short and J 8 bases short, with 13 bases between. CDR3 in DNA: TGTGCCAGCAGGAGGGTGGGGGACGGCTACACCTTC. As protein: CASRRVGDGYTF.

The CDR3 DNA reads TGCAGTGCTAGAGATACAGGGGGTTGGTCCTATAATTCACCCCTCCACTTT. Its translation is CSARDTGGWSYNSPLHF. The J gene is TRBJ1-6, the V gene TRBV20-1; 8 bases agree with TRBD1. V lost 0 bases and J lost 1; bases outside the gene matches: 5. Looked up from germline, CDR1 is DFQATT and CDR2 is SNEGSKA (reference sequence). The CDR3 runs 17 residues.

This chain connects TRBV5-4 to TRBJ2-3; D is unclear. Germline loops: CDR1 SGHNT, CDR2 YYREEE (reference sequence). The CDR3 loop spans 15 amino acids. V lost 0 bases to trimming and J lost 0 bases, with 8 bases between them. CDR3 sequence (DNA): TGTGCCAGCAGCTTGGAACCTGTTAGCACAGATACGCAGTATTTT. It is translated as CASSLEPVSTDTQYF.

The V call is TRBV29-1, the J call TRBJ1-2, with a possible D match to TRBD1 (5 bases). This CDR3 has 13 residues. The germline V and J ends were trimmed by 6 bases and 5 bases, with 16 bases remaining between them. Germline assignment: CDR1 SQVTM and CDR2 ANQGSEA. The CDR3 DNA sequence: TGCAGCGTCCCCCGGGACCTCCTTTATGGCTACACCTTC. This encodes CSVPRDLLYGYTF.

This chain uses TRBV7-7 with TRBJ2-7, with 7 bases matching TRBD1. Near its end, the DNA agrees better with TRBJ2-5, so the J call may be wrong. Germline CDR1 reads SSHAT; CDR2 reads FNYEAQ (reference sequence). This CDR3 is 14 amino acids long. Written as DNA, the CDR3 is TGTGCCAGCAGCTTAGCAGGCAGGGGGGAGACCCAGTACTTC. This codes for CASSLAGRGETQYF.

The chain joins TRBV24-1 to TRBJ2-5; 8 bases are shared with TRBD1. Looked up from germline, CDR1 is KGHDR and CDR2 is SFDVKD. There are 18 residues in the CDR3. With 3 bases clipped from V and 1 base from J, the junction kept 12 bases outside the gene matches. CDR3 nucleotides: TGTGCCACCAGTGATACCGGACAGGGTGCGGGTCCCCAAGAGACCCAGTACTTC. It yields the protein CATSDTGQGAGPQETQYF.

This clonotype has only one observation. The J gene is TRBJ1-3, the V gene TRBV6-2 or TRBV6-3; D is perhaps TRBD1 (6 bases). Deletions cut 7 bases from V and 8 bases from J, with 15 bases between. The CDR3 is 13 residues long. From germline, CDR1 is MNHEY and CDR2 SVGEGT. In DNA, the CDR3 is TGTGCCAGCACTGATACAGGGACCTACACCATATATTTT. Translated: CASTDTGTYTIYF.

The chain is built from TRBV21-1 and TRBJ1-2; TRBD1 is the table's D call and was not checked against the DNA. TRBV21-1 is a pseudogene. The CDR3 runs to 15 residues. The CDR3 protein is CASSKGRERGYGYTF. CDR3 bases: TGTGCCAGCAGCAAAGGTAGGGAAAGGGGCTATGGCTACACCTTC.

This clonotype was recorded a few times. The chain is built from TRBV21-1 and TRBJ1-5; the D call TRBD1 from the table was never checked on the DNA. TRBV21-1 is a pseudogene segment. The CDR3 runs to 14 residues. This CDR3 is CASTEQGDHQPQHF. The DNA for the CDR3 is TGTGCCAGCACCGAACAGGGAGACCATCAGCCCCAGCATTTT.

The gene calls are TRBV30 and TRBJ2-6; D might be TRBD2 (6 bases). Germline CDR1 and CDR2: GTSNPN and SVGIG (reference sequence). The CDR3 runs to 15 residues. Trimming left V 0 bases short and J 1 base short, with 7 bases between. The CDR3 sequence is CAWSVRGSGANVLTF. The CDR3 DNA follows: TGTGCCTGGAGTGTACGGGGGTCTGGGGCCAACGTCCTGACTTTC.

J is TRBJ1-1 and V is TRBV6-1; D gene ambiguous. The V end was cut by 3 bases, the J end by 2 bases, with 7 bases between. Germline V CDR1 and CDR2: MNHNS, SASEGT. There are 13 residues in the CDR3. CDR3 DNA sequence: TGTGCCAGCAGTGATTTGGACAACACTGAAGCTTTCTTT. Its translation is CASSDLDNTEAFF.

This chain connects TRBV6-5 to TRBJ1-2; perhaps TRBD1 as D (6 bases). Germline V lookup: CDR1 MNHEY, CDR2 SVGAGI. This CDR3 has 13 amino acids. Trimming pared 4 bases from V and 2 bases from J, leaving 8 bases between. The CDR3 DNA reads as TGTGCCAGCAGTTCTGGACAGAACTATGGCTACACCTTC. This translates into CASSSGQNYGYTF.

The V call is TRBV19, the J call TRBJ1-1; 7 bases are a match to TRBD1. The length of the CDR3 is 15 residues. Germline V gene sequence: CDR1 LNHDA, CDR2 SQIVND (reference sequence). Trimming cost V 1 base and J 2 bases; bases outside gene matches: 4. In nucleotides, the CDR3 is TGTGCCAGTAGTATAGCTCAGGGGGTTAACACTGAAGCTTTCTTT. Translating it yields CASSIAQGVNTEAFF.

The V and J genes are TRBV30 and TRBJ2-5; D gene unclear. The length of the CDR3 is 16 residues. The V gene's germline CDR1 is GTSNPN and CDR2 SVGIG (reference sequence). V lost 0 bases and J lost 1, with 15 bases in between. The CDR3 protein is CAWSVKSWKSQETQYF. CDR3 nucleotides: TGTGCCTGGAGTGTAAAAAGTTGGAAGTCCCAAGAGACCCAGTACTTC.

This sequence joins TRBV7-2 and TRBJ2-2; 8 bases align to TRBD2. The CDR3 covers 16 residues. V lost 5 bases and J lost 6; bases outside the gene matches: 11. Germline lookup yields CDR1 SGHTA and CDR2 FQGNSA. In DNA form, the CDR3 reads TGTGCCAGCAGCCCCCTAGGACTAGCTCAGGCCGGGGAGCTGTTTTTT. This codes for CASSPLGLAQAGELFF.

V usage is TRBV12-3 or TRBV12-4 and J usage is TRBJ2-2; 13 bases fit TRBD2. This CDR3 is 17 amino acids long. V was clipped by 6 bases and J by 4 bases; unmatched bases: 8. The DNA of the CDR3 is TGTGCCAGCAGCCCCATCACTAGCGGGGGGGTCACCGGGGAGCTGTTTTTT. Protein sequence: CASSPITSGGVTGELFF.

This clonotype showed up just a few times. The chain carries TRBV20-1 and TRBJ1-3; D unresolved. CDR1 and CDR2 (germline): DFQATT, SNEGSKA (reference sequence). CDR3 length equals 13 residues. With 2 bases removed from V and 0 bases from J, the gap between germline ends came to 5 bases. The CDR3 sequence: CSARHLSGNTIYF. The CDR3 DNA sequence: TGCAGTGCTAGACACCTCTCTGGAAACACCATATATTTT.

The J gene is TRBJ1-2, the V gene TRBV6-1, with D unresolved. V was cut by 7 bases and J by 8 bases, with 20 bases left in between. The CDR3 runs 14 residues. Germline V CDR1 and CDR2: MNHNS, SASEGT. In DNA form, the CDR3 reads TGTGCCAGCACCGAAGTCCGGGCTCTTGGGGGCTACACCTTC. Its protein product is CASTEVRALGGYTF.

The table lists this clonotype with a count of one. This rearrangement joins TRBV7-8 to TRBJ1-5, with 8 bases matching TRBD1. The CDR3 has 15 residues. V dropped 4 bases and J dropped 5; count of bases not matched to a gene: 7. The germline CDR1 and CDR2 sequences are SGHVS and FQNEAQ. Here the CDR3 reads CASSSQGGTYQPQHF. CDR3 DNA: TGTGCCAGCAGCTCACAGGGGGGGACGTATCAGCCCCAGCATTTT.

For the CDR3, the DNA is TGTGCCAGCAGTTTAAGTTTTCAGGCAGATACGCAGTATTTT. Its protein is CASSLSFQADTQYF. This chain links TRBV27 with TRBJ2-3; D not resolved. Germline values: CDR1 MNHEY, CDR2 SMNVEV (reference sequence). Deletions cut 2 bases from V and 4 bases from J, with 10 bases between. There are 14 residues in the CDR3.

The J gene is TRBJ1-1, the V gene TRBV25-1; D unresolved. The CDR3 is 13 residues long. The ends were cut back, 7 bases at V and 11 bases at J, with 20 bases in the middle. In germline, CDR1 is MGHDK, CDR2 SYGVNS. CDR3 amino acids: CASKGAGNWEAFF. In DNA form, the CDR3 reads TGTGCCAGCAAGGGCGCGGGAAATTGGGAGGCTTTCTTT.

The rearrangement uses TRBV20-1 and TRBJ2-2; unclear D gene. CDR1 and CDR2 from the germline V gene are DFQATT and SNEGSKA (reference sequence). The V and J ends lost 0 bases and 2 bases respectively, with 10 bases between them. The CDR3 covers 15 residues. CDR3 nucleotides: TGCAGTGCTAGAGATGGACGGACCAACACCGGGGAGCTGTTTTTT. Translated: CSARDGRTNTGELFF.

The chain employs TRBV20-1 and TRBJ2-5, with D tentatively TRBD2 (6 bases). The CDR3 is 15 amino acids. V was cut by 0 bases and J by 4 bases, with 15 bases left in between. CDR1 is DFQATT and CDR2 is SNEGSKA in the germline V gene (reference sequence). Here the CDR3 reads CSARDMRGLGETQYF. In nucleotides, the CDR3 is TGCAGTGCTAGAGATATGCGGGGTTTGGGAGAGACCCAGTACTTC.

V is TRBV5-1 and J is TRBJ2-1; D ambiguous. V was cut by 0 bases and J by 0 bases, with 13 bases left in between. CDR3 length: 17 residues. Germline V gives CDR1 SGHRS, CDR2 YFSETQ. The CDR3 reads CASSLAELGLSYNEQFF. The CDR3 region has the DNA TGCGCCAGCAGCTTGGCCGAGCTGGGCCTCTCCTACAATGAGCAGTTCTTC. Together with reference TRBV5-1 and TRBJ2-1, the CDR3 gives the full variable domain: KAGVTQTPRYLIKTRGQQVTLSCSPISGHRSVSWYQQTPGQGLQFLFEYFSETQRNKGNFPGRFSGRQFSNSRSEMNVSTLELGDSALYLCASSLAELGLSYNEQFFGPGTRLTVL.

The CDR3 DNA follows: TGTGCCAGCAGCCCGATGGGACAGGGAGATGAAAAACTGTTTTTT. Translation: CASSPMGQGDEKLFF. The chain couples TRBV7-9 to TRBJ1-4; 9 bases agree with TRBD1. After removal of 5 bases from V and 6 bases from J, the junction contained 7 bases not matched to a gene. CDR1 is SEHNR and CDR2 is FQNEAQ in the germline V gene (reference sequence). The CDR3 has 15 residues.

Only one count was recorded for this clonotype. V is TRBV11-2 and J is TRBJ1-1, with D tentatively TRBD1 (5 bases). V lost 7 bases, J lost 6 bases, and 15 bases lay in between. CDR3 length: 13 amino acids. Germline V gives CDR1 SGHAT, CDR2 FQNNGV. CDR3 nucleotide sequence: TGTGCCAGCACCCAACGATTGGGACCTGAAGCTTTCTTT. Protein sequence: CASTQRLGPEAFF.

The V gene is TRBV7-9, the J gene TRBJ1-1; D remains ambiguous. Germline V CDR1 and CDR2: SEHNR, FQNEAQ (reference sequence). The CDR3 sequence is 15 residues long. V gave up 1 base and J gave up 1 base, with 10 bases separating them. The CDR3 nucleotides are TGTGCCAGCAGCTTAGGAATGGAGGGGAACACTGAAGCTTTCTTT. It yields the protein CASSLGMEGNTEAFF.

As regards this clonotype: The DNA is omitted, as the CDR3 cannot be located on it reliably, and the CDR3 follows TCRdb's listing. CDR3 amino acids: CSASPGTRSYEQYFGPGYEKLFF. J is TRBJ1-4 and V is TRBV20-1; TRBD1, as called in the table, went unchecked against the DNA. Germline V CDR1 and CDR2: DFQATT, SNEGSKA (reference sequence). The CDR3 spans 23 amino acids, including both terminal residues.

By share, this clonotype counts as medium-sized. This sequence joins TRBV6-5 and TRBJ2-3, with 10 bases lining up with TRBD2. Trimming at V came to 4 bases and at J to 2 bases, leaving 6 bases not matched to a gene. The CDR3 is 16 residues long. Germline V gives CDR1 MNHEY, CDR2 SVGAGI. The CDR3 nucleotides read TGTGCCAGCAGTTCATTAGCGGGGGGATTCACAGATACGCAGTATTTT. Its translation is CASSSLAGGFTDTQYF.

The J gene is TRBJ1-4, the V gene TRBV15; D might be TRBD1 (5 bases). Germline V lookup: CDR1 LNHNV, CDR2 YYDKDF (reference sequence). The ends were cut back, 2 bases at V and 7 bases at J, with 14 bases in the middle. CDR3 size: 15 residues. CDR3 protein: CATSRPLGGSEKLFF. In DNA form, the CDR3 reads TGTGCCACCAGCAGACCGCTGGGGGGGAGTGAAAAACTGTTTTTT.

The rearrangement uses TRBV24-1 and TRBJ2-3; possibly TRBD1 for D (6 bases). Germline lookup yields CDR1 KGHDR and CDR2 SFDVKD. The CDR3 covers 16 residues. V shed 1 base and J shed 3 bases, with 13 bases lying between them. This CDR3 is CATSDFGGEMTDTQYF. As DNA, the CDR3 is TGTGCCACCAGTGATTTTGGGGGCGAGATGACAGATACGCAGTATTTT.

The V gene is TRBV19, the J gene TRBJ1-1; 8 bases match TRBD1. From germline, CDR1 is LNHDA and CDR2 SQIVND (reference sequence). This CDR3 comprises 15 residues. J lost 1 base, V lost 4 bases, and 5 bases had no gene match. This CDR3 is CASSRQGSTNTEAFF. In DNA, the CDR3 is TGTGCCAGTAGTAGACAGGGGTCCACGAACACTGAAGCTTTCTTT.